The source of this TCR beta chain is a study of siplizumab effects on memory and regulatory T cells. Responder and stimulator cells in the mixed lymphocyte reaction were cultured together for over 5 days at 37°C. Assay used: immunoSEQ multiplex PCR; TCRdb lists only in-frame clones, some missing. The sample holds over 11,000 clones, 45% to 50% seen once. The study's findings and limits: Memory T cells appeared less diverse than naive cells, which seemed to contribute substantially to alloresponse.

About this clone itself: Antigen unknown.

Germline V gives CDR1 LNHDA, CDR2 SQIVND (reference sequence). The CDR3 consists of 15 residues. The germline V and J ends were trimmed by 6 bases and 4 bases, with 17 bases remaining between them. The sequencing input was CFSE-low (dividing) CD4+ T cells sorted from an allogeneic mixed lymphocyte reaction. The receptor comes from a human donor in good health; the cells came from an allogeneic mixed lymphocyte reaction. The chain couples TRBV19 to TRBJ2-3; D possibly corresponds to TRBD2 (5 bases). CDR3 region: CASRRLGVPPDTQYF. The CDR3, as DNA: TGTGCCAGTAGGCGGCTCGGGGTCCCCCCAGATACGCAGTATTTT. The whole variable domain, filled in from reference TRBV19 and TRBJ2-3, reads DGGITQSPKYLFRKEGQNVTLSCEQNLNHDAMYWYRQDPGQGLRLIYYSQIVNDFQKGDIAEGYSVSREKKESFPLTVTSAQKNPTAFYLCASRRLGVPPDTQYFGPGTRLTVL.